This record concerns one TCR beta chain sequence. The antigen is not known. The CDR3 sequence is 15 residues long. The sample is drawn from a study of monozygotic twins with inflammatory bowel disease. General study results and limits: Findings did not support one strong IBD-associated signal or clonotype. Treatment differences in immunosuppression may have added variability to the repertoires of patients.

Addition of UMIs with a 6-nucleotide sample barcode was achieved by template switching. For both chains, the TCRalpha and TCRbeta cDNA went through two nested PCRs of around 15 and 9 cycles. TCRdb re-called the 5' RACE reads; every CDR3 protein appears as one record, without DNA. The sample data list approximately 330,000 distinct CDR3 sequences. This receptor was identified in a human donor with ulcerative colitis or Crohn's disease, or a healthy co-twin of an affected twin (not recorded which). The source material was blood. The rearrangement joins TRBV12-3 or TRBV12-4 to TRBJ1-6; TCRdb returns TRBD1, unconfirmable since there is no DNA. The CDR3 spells CASKGDSPYNSPLHF.